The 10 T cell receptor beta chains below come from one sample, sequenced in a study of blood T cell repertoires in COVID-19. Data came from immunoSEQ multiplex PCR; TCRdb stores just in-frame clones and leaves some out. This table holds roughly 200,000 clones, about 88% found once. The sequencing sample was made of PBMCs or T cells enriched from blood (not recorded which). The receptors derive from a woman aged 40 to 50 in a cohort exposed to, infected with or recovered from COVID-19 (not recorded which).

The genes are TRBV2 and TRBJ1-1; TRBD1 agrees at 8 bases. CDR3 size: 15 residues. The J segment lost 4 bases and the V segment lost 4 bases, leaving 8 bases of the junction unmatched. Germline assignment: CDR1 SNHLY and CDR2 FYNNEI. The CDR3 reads CASSGQGISGTEAFF. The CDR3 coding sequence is TGTGCCAGCAGTGGACAGGGGATCTCAGGCACTGAAGCTTTCTTT. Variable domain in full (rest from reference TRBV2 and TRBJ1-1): EPEVTQTPSHQVTQMGQEVILRCVPISNHLYFYWYRQILGQKVEFLVSFYNNEISEKSEIFDDQFSVERPDGSNFTLKIRSTKLEDSAMYFCASSGQGISGTEAFFGQGTRLTVV.

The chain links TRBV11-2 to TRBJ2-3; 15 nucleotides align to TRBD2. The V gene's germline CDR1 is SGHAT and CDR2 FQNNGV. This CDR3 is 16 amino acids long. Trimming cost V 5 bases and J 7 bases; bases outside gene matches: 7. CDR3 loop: CASSPRTSGREHTQYF. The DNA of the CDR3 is TGTGCCAGCAGCCCCCGGACTAGCGGGAGGGAACATACGCAGTATTTT.

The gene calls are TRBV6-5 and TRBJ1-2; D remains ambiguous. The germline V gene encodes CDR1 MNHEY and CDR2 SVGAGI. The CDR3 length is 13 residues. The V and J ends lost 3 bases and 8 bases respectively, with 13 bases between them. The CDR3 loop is CASSYARSGGYTF. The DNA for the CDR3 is TGTGCCAGCAGTTATGCCCGGTCGGGAGGCTACACCTTC.

CDR3 sequence (DNA): TGCAGCGTTGCCCCGACAGCCAGGAACACTGAAGCTTTCTTT. Protein sequence: CSVAPTARNTEAFF. The chain uses TRBV29-1 and TRBJ1-1; D is perhaps TRBD1 (5 bases). Germline-derived CDR1 and CDR2 are SQVTM and ANQGSEA. Trimming removed 4 bases from V and 1 base from J, with 13 bases in between. The CDR3 contains 14 residues.

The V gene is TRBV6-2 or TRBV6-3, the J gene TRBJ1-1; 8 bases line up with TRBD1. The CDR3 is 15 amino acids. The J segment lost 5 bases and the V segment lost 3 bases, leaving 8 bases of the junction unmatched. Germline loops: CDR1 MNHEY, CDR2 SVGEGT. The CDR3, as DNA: TGTGCCAGCAGTTATTCCGGACAGGGTTGGACTGAAGCTTTCTTT. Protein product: CASSYSGQGWTEAFF.

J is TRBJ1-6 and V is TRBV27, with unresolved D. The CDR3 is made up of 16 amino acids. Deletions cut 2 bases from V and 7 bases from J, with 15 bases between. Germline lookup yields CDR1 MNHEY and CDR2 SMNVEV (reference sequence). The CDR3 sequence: CASSLISGMGNSPLHF. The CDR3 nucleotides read TGTGCCAGCAGTTTAATCTCGGGGATGGGAAATTCACCCCTCCACTTT.

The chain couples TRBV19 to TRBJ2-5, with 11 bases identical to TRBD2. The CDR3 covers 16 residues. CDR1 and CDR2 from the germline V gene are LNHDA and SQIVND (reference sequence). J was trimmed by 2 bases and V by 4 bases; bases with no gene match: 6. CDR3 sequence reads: CASSSLAGGSQETQYF. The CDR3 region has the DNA TGTGCCAGTAGTAGTCTAGCGGGGGGATCGCAAGAGACCCAGTACTTC.

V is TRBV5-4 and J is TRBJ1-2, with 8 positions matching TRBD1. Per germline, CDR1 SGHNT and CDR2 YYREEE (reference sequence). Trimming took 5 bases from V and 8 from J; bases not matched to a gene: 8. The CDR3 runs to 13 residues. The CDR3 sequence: CASRQTGVYGYTF. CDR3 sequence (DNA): TGTGCCAGCAGACAGACAGGGGTGTACGGCTACACCTTC.

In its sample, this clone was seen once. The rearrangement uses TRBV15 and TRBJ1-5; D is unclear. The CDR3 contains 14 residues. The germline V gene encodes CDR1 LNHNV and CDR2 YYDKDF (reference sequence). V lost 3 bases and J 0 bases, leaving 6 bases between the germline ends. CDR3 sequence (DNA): TGTGCCACCAGCAGGGTAGATAGCAATCAGCCCCAGCATTTT. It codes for CATSRVDSNQPQHF. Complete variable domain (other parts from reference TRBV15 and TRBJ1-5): DAMVIQNPRYQVTQFGKPVTLSCSQTLNHNVMYWYQQKSSQAPKLLFHYYDKDFNNEADTPDNFQSRRPNTSFCFLDIRSPGLGDTAMYLCATSRVDSNQPQHFGDGTRLSIL.

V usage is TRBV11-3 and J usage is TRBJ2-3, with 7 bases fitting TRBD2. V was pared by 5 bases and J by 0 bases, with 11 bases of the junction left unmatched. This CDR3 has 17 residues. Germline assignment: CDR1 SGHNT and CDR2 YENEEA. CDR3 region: CASSTYLGGTSTDTQYF. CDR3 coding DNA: TGTGCCAGCAGCACCTACCTGGGGGGGACTAGCACAGATACGCAGTATTTT.